Shown below are 24 T cell receptor beta chains from a single sample sequenced in a study of CD8 T cells in ankylosing spondylitis. MiXCR was run by TCRdb on the 5' RACE reads, yielding one entry per CDR3 protein. Of 340,000 or so distinct CDR3 sequences in the sample, over 12% were seen once. Sequenced material: blood, either unsorted or a sorted T cell fraction (not recorded which). These receptors were collected from a male donor with ankylosing spondylitis or in good health (not recorded which).

This clonotype has ten or more counts. The chain is built from TRBV12-3 or TRBV12-4 and TRBJ2-1; 10 bases are a match to TRBD2. The CDR3 contains 15 residues. The junction had 2 bases not matched to a gene; V was cut back by 4 bases and J by 2 bases. This CDR3 reads CASSSSGGAYNEQFF. CDR3 DNA sequence: TGTGCCAGCAGTTCCAGCGGGGGGGCCTACAATGAGCAGTTCTTC.

This clonotype was seen a handful of times. The rearrangement joins TRBV10-2 to TRBJ2-7, with D unclear. Germline V CDR1 and CDR2: WSHSY, SAAADI. V was pared by 5 bases and J by 3 bases, with 11 bases between. This CDR3 region has 13 residues. CDR3 DNA: TGCGCCAGCAGTAAGAACAGAGACTACGAGCAGTACTTC. This sequence encodes CASSKNRDYEQYF.

This clonotype was counted a few times. V and J are TRBV6-5 and TRBJ2-7, with a tentative D call TRBD1 (6 bases). From germline, CDR1 is MNHEY and CDR2 SVGAGI. The CDR3 covers 15 residues. The V gene lost 1 base and the J gene lost 2 bases, with 12 bases spanning the gap. The CDR3 coding sequence is TGTGCCAGCAGTTACTTCCAGGGGAGCGCCTACGAGCAGTACTTC. It codes for CASSYFQGSAYEQYF.

This clonotype has a count of ten or more. J is TRBJ1-5 and V is TRBV7-9; 10 bases match TRBD1. This CDR3 has 17 amino acids. Germline V CDR1 and CDR2: SEHNR, FQNEAQ (reference sequence). With V trimmed by 1 base and J by 1 base, 4 bases remained unmatched. The CDR3, as DNA: TGTGCCAGCAGCTTAGGGACAGGGGGAAGGAGCAATCAGCCCCAGCATTTT. Its protein product is CASSLGTGGRSNQPQHF. The full variable domain, with the rest looked up from reference TRBV7-9 and TRBJ1-5, is DTGVSQNPRHKITKRGQNVTFRCDPISEHNRLYWYRQTLGQGPEFLTYFQNEAQLEKSRLLSDRFSAERPKGSFSTLEIQRTEQGDSAMYLCASSLGTGGRSNQPQHFGDGTRLSIL.

The chain combines TRBV15 with TRBJ2-2; TRBD1 or TRBD2 may be the D gene (5 bases each). The CDR3 is 14 residues long. Germline loops: CDR1 LNHNV, CDR2 YYDKDF (reference sequence). V was cut by 4 bases and J by 4 bases, with 10 bases left in between. DNA for the CDR3: TGTGCCACCAGCATATATGGGGGCACCGGGGAGCTGTTTTTT. Translating it yields CATSIYGGTGELFF.

This clonotype showed up just a few times. This sequence joins TRBV10-1 and TRBJ2-6, with D hard to call. With 1 base removed from V and 1 base from J, the gap between germline ends came to 5 bases. The length of the CDR3 is 15 residues. Per germline, CDR1 WNHNN and CDR2 SYGVQD (reference sequence). The CDR3 spells CASSEYGSGANVLTF. Here the CDR3 DNA reads TGCGCCAGCAGTGAGTACGGGTCTGGGGCCAACGTCCTGACTTTC.

The genes are TRBV6-5 and TRBJ2-2; D gene uncertain. This CDR3 contains 14 residues. Germline CDR1 and CDR2: MNHEY and SVGAGI. The V end was cut by 2 bases, the J end by 3 bases, with 7 bases between. The CDR3 nucleotides are TGTGCCAGCAGTTACCGGTGGGACACCGGGGAGCTGTTTTTT. Translating gives CASSYRWDTGELFF.

The rearrangement uses TRBV5-1 and TRBJ2-3; TRBD2 agrees at 8 bases. Looked up from germline, CDR1 is SGHRS and CDR2 is YFSETQ. The junction had 12 bases not matched to a gene; V was cut back by 4 bases and J by 5 bases. The CDR3 spans 16 residues. The CDR3 DNA reads TGCGCCAGCAGCCGGGAGGCTCCGGGAGGGAAAGATACGCAGTATTTT. Its translation: CASSREAPGGKDTQYF.

This clonotype occurred many times. The chain is built from TRBV5-1 and TRBJ2-5; TRBD1 might be the D (5 bases). The V end was cut by 6 bases, the J end by 1 base, with 13 bases between. CDR1 is SGHRS and CDR2 is YFSETQ in the germline V gene. The CDR3 runs to 14 residues. DNA of the CDR3: TGCGCCAGCAATACCCAGGGATTCCAAGAGACCCAGTACTTC. Amino acids: CASNTQGFQETQYF.

This clonotype has just a few counts. The chain couples TRBV5-1 to TRBJ1-2; TRBD1 matches 7 bases. CDR1 is SGHRS and CDR2 is YFSETQ in the germline V gene. With V trimmed by 0 bases and J by 3 bases, 5 bases remained unmatched. CDR3 length equals 15 residues. This chain's CDR3 is CASSLGGTGDYGYTF. In DNA, the CDR3 is TGCGCCAGCAGCTTGGGTGGAACAGGGGACTATGGCTACACCTTC. Combining the CDR3 with reference TRBV5-1 and TRBJ1-2 gives the whole variable domain KAGVTQTPRYLIKTRGQQVTLSCSPISGHRSVSWYQQTPGQGLQFLFEYFSETQRNKGNFPGRFSGRQFSNSRSEMNVSTLELGDSALYLCASSLGGTGDYGYTFGSGTRLTVV.

This clonotype was picked up a small number of times. The CDR3 DNA follows: TGCAGTGCTAGAGGGACTAGCTACGAGCAGTACTTC. Its translation: CSARGTSYEQYF. The chain uses TRBV20-1 and TRBJ2-7; 7 nucleotides agree with TRBD2. After removal of 1 base from V and 3 bases from J, the junction contained 0 bases not matched to a gene. The CDR3 runs 12 residues. CDR1 and CDR2 from the germline V gene are DFQATT and SNEGSKA (reference sequence).

This clonotype was counted a few times. The chain links TRBV14 to TRBJ1-1; D unclear. The germline V gene encodes CDR1 SGHDN and CDR2 FVKESK. The germline V and J ends were trimmed by 8 bases and 1 base, with 11 bases remaining between them. The length of the CDR3 is 13 residues. The CDR3 DNA sequence: TGTGCCAGCGTTGGGCAACCGAACACTGAAGCTTTCTTT. Translation gives CASVGQPNTEAFF.

This clonotype showed up just a few times. V gene TRBV5-5 combines with J gene TRBJ1-1; D is undetermined. Germline-derived CDR1 and CDR2 are SGHKS and YYEKEE (reference sequence). Trimming stripped 3 bases from V and 0 bases from J, with 12 bases between. The CDR3 sequence is 15 residues long. The CDR3 sequence is CASSSEPVVNTEAFF. DNA of the CDR3: TGTGCCAGCAGCTCGGAGCCAGTGGTGAACACTGAAGCTTTCTTT.

The CDR3 sequence is CASSSPGTSGVDEQYF. The CDR3 nucleotides read TGTGCCAGCAGTTCCCCCGGGACTAGCGGGGTCGACGAGCAGTACTTC. The J gene is TRBJ2-7, the V gene TRBV6-5; 13 nucleotides match TRBD2. Germline CDR1 reads MNHEY; CDR2 reads SVGAGI. J gave up 5 bases and V 4 bases, and 8 bases lay outside the gene matches. This CDR3 contains 16 residues.

This clonotype was recorded only once. The chain recombines TRBV25-1 with TRBJ2-1, with 9 bases identical to TRBD1. The CDR3 spans 13 residues. CDR1 is MGHDK, CDR2 SYGVNS, per germline. The ends lost 3 bases at V and 11 bases at J; junction bases unmatched: 5. The CDR3 sequence: CASSEGTGGQQFF. The DNA for the CDR3 is TGTGCCAGCAGTGAGGGCACAGGGGGCCAGCAGTTCTTC. Using reference TRBV25-1 and TRBJ2-1 for the parts outside the CDR3, the full variable domain is EADIYQTPRYLVIGTGKKITLECSQTMGHDKMYWYQQDPGMELHLIHYSYGVNSTEKGDLSSESTVSRIRTEHFPLTLESARPSHTSQYLCASSEGTGGQQFFGPGTRLTVL.

This clonotype was seen many times. V usage is TRBV29-1 and J usage is TRBJ1-2, with 7 bases identical to TRBD1. The CDR3 loop spans 11 amino acids. Germline CDR1 is SQVTM and CDR2 is ANQGSEA. V was clipped by 7 bases and J by 8 bases; unmatched bases: 7. CDR3 DNA sequence: TGCAGCGCTCCGACAGGGCAGGGCTACACCTTC. Translation: CSAPTGQGYTF.

J is TRBJ2-1 and V is TRBV20-1; D call uncertain. The CDR3 consists of 13 residues. With 6 bases removed from V and 6 bases from J, the gap between germline ends came to 15 bases. Per germline, CDR1 DFQATT and CDR2 SNEGSKA (reference sequence). DNA of the CDR3: TGCAGTGCCGCGGTCCTTTACCTCAATGAGCAGTTCTTC. Protein sequence: CSAAVLYLNEQFF.

The chain has TRBV6-5 and TRBJ2-7, with D tentatively TRBD1 (6 bases). Between the trimmed V and J ends, which lost 6 bases and 6 bases, there was a span of 9 bases. Germline CDR1 MNHEY, CDR2 SVGAGI. This CDR3 spans 11 amino acids. The CDR3 spells CASRTGGEQYF. The CDR3 bases are TGTGCCAGCAGGACAGGCGGCGAGCAGTACTTC.

The chain couples TRBV20-1 to TRBJ1-2; no firm D call. Germline-derived CDR1 and CDR2 are DFQATT and SNEGSKA (reference sequence). V lost 2 bases and J lost 3, with 10 bases in between. The CDR3 is 13 residues long. For the CDR3, the DNA is TGCAGTGCTAGACTGCAGGCCGACTATGGCTACACCTTC. It yields the protein CSARLQADYGYTF.

The J gene is TRBJ2-7, the V gene TRBV3-1, with unresolved D. CDR3 length: 14 residues. Germline V gene data show CDR1 as LGHDT and CDR2 as YNNKEL (reference sequence). Trimming removed 0 bases from V and 6 bases from J, with 12 bases in between. The CDR3 DNA reads TGTGCCAGCAGCCAAGAAGGAAGAAAGGGCGAGCAGTACTTC. This encodes CASSQEGRKGEQYF.

The chain recombines TRBV5-6 with TRBJ2-3; D gene ambiguous. The CDR3 spans 15 residues. The V gene's germline CDR1 is SGHDT and CDR2 YYEEEE. The V and J ends lost 0 bases and 2 bases respectively, with 10 bases between them. The DNA for the CDR3 is TGTGCCAGCAGCTTGGGTGGAGTGTACACAGATACGCAGTATTTT. Translation: CASSLGGVYTDTQYF. Full variable domain (rest looked up from reference TRBV5-6 and TRBJ2-3): DAGVTQSPTHLIKTRGQQVTLRCSPKSGHDTVSWYQQALGQGPQFIFQYYEEEERQRGNFPDRFSGHQFPNYSSELNVNALLLGDSALYLCASSLGGVYTDTQYFGPGTRLTVL.

The chain couples TRBV2 to TRBJ2-3; 10 bases align to TRBD1. Germline V lookup: CDR1 SNHLY, CDR2 FYNNEI. The V gene end was trimmed by 5 bases and the J gene end by 3 bases; junction bases not matched to a gene: 8. The CDR3 length is 16 residues. The CDR3 DNA sequence: TGTGCCAGCAGTAAGGGACAGGGGTCACTAACAGATACGCAGTATTTT. Its protein is CASSKGQGSLTDTQYF. The variable domain in full, completed from reference TRBV2 and TRBJ2-3, reads EPEVTQTPSHQVTQMGQEVILRCVPISNHLYFYWYRQILGQKVEFLVSFYNNEISEKSEIFDDQFSVERPDGSNFTLKIRSTKLEDSAMYFCASSKGQGSLTDTQYFGPGTRLTVL.

The rearrangement uses TRBV5-1 and TRBJ2-5; D could derive from TRBD1 or TRBD2 (5 bases each). Trimming removed 4 bases from V and 5 bases from J, with 15 bases in between. The CDR3 is 14 residues long. The germline CDR1 and CDR2 sequences are SGHRS and YFSETQ. DNA of the CDR3: TGCGCCAGCAGCATAGGACTGGCAGGGGAGACCCAGTACTTC. Amino acid sequence: CASSIGLAGETQYF.

V gene TRBV28 combines with J gene TRBJ1-5; no clear D. The CDR3 totals 14 residues. Germline V gene data show CDR1 as MDHEN and CDR2 as SYDVKM. Deletions cut 5 bases from V and 1 base from J, with 9 bases between. The chain's CDR3 is CASSATVSNQPQHF. The DNA for the CDR3 is TGTGCCAGCAGTGCGACGGTGAGCAATCAGCCCCAGCATTTT.